Listed below are T cell receptor beta chains from one sample, sequenced in a study of metastatic and nonmetastatic thyroid tumors. TCRdb reprocessed the PCR reads using MiXCR. Of some 14,000 clones in the sample, roughly 27% are singletons; the top ten hold 11%. Material: tumor tissue. These receptor sequences come from a female donor with papillary thyroid cancer or a benign thyroid nodule (not recorded which). Some clones in this sample may be carry-over from other donors' samples. Each CDR3 is given with its conserved first and last residue. The D gene is left open where the match is weak. Clone size, where shown, is once, few, many, or a class for clones that have expanded.

CDR3 DNA	CDR3 protein	V gene	clone size	D gene	J gene
TGTGCCAGTAGTATAGATACGTCGACGTCGGGCTACACCTTC	CASSIDTSTSGYTF	TRBV19	many	-	TRBJ1-2
TGTGCCAGTAGTCCATGGACAGGGGGCAATTCACCCCTCCACTTT	CASSPWTGGNSPLHF	TRBV19	medium-sized	TRBD1	TRBJ1-6
TGTGCCAGCAGTGAAGATGGGAGTCAGCCCCAGCATTTT	CASSEDGSQPQHF	TRBV6-1	medium-sized	-	TRBJ1-5
TGTGCCAGCAGTGCCCGACCGCTATTCGCCTACGAGCAGTACTTC	CASSARPLFAYEQYF	TRBV28	few	-	TRBJ2-7
TGTGCCAGCAGGGTAGGGGGTTCCGAGCAGTACTTC	CASRVGGSEQYF	TRBV6-1	-	-	TRBJ2-7
TGTGCCAGCATTTTAATAGACAATGAGCAGTTCTTC	CASILIDNEQFF	TRBV12-3/TRBV12-4	-	-	TRBJ2-1
TGTGCCAGCAGCGTATACGGAGCGGCTGGTCAGTTCTTC	CASSVYGAAGQFF	TRBV9	-	-	TRBJ2-1
TGTGCCAGCAGTCCTGGGACAGGCTACGAGCAGTACTTC	CASSPGTGYEQYF	TRBV28	few	TRBD1	TRBJ2-7
TGCGCCAGCAGCCAAGTAAGGTCGGCGGGAAGCTCCTACAATGAGCAGTTCTTC	CASSQVRSAGSSYNEQFF	TRBV4-1	many	-	TRBJ2-1
TGTGCCAGCAGCCCAACTTCGGGCAGGGAGGACATTCAGTACTTC	CASSPTSGREDIQYF	TRBV7-9	few	-	TRBJ2-4
TGTGCCAGCAGTTTAATGGGTGGGGTGACTGAAGCTTTCTTT	CASSLMGGVTEAFF	TRBV27	medium-sized	-	TRBJ1-1
TGTGCCAGCAACCGTGCAGGGGCTAGCGGGAGAGTCGATACGCAGTATTTT	CASNRAGASGRVDTQYF	TRBV28	many	TRBD2	TRBJ2-3